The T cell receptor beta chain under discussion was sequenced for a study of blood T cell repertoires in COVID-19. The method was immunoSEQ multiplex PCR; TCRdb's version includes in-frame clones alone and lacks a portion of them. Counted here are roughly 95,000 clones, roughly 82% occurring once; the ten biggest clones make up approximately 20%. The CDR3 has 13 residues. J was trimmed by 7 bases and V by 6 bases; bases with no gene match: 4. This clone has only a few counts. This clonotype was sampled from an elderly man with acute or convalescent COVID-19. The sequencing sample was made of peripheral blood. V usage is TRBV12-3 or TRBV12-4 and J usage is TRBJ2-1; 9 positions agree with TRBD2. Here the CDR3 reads CASRRLAGNEQFF. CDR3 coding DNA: TGTGCCAGCAGGCGCCTAGCGGGGAATGAGCAGTTCTTC.